This is a list of T cell receptor beta chains from one sample in a study of human T cells and chemical hapten exposure. TCRdb itself ran the RACE reads through MiXCR, one entry per CDR3 protein. The table shows tens of thousands of distinct CDR3 sequences, with around 11% occurring only once. Specimen: whole blood, collected in connection with sensitization to the hapten diphenylcyclopropenone (DPC). These receptors were collected from a woman in her 30s with alopecia areata. Some clones in this sample may be carry-over from other donors' samples. The CDR3 runs from the conserved cysteine through the conserved F or W. A D gene is named only where the DNA matches it firmly. Part of the rows lack a size; the others show once, few, many or a class for expanded clones.

CASNTGEVGKLFF	TGTGCCAGTAATACAGGTGAAGTCGGAAAACTGTTTTTT	TRBV19	13	many	TRBJ1-4	.
CASSLHRDRTYEQYF	TGTGCCAGCAGCTTGCACCGGGACAGGACCTACGAGCAGTACTTC	TRBV5-4	15	many	TRBJ2-7	TRBD1
CASSGSGSAYEQYF	TGCGCCAGCAGCGGATCAGGGAGCGCCTACGAGCAGTACTTC	TRBV5-1	14	few	TRBJ2-7	.
CASCPERDPYNEQFF	TGTGCCAGCTGCCCCGAGCGGGACCCGTACAATGAGCAGTTCTTC	TRBV18	15	few	TRBJ2-1	TRBD2
CSVRRQGHNEQFF	TGCAGCGTTCGAAGACAGGGGCACAATGAGCAGTTCTTC	TRBV29-1	13	few	TRBJ2-1	TRBD1
CASRLGGGVYGYTF	TGTGCCAGCAGGCTTGGAGGGGGCGTCTATGGCTACACCTTC	TRBV2	14	many	TRBJ1-2	TRBD1
CASSPGGSYNEQFF	TGTGCCAGCAGCCCGGGGGGGTCCTACAATGAGCAGTTCTTC	TRBV7-6	14	many	TRBJ2-1	TRBD2
CASSQALAGLAKNIQYF	TGTGCCAGCAGCCAAGCACTAGCGGGACTAGCCAAAAACATTCAGTACTTC	TRBV3-1	17	few	TRBJ2-4	TRBD2
CASAGTGYSGELFF	TGTGCCAGTGCCGGGACAGGGTATAGCGGGGAGCTGTTTTTT	TRBV19	14	few	TRBJ2-2	TRBD1
CASSSVIAGGPVEQFF	TGTGCCAGCAGTTCAGTAATAGCGGGAGGGCCGGTTGAGCAGTTCTTC	TRBV28	16	many	TRBJ2-1	TRBD2
CASQRLAGPNEQFF	TGTGCCAGCCAACGGCTAGCGGGCCCAAATGAGCAGTTCTTC	TRBV18	14	many	TRBJ2-1	TRBD2
CASIAGTYYGYTF	TGTGCCAGCATCGCCGGAACATACTATGGCTACACCTTC	TRBV6-1	13	.	TRBJ1-2	.
CASSPETGGARDEQFF	TGTGCCAGCTCACCCGAGACAGGGGGCGCCCGGGATGAGCAGTTCTTC	TRBV18	16	many	TRBJ2-1	TRBD1
CASSVAGEETSTDTQYF	TGTGCCAGCAGCGTAGCTGGCGAGGAGACTAGCACAGATACGCAGTATTTT	TRBV9	17	.	TRBJ2-3	.
CSVEGDSHILNTEAFF	TGCAGCGTTGAAGGGGACAGCCACATCTTGAACACTGAAGCTTTCTTT	TRBV29-1	16	.	TRBJ1-1	TRBD1
CSARGSDRGYTGELFF	TGCAGTGCTAGAGGGTCAGACAGGGGGTACACCGGGGAGCTGTTTTTT	TRBV20-1	16	few	TRBJ2-2	TRBD1
CSARDGTTNYGYTF	TGCAGTGCTAGGGACGGGACCACTAACTATGGCTACACCTTC	TRBV20-1	14	few	TRBJ1-2	.
CASSPQENFLARTDTQYF	TGTGCCAGCAGCCCGCAAGAGAATTTCCTGGCCCGCACAGATACGCAGTATTTT	TRBV7-6	18	many	TRBJ2-3	.
CASSLGSPGHLIYEQYF	TGTGCCAGCAGCTTAGGCTCCCCGGGACACCTTATCTACGAGCAGTACTTC	TRBV13	17	many	TRBJ2-7	.
CASSLRGAGSNTGELFF	TGTGCCAGCAGCTTAAGGGGAGCGGGCTCGAACACCGGGGAGCTGTTTTTT	TRBV7-9	17	many	TRBJ2-2	.
CASSLGVQAGIHNEQFF	TGTGCCAGCAGCTTAGGAGTCCAGGCAGGGATCCACAATGAGCAGTTCTTC	TRBV7-2	17	many	TRBJ2-1	.
CSEGQGFRGYTF	TGTTCCGAGGGACAGGGATTCCGTGGCTACACCTTC	TRBV6-4	12	many	TRBJ1-2	TRBD1
CASSFGGITGELFF	TGTGCCAGCAGTTTCGGCGGGATAACCGGGGAGCTGTTTTTT	TRBV12-3/TRBV12-4	14	many	TRBJ2-2	.
CASSLGTTDTQYF	TGTGCCAGCAGCTTGGGAACCACAGATACGCAGTATTTT	TRBV11-3	13	many	TRBJ2-3	.
CASRHRTSGRAMRETQYF	TGTGCAAGTCGCCACCGGACTAGCGGGAGGGCCATGAGGGAGACCCAGTACTTC	TRBV12-2	18	many	TRBJ2-5	.